Below are 3 T cell receptor beta chains sequenced from a single sample in a study of response to subunit inactivated influenza vaccine. MiXCR, run by TCRdb on the RT-PCR reads, gives a single entry per CDR3 protein. This sample carries around 490,000 distinct CDR3 sequences, approximately 7.7% of them seen once, and the ten largest clones take over 10%. Material: PBMCs from blood, obtained around 2 years after vaccination. The receptors stem from a man aged 50 to 69 who received an inactivated influenza vaccine.

This clonotype was counted only a few times. The chain is built from TRBV5-1 and TRBJ1-3; a possible D gene is TRBD1 (6 bases). Germline CDR1 reads SGHRS; CDR2 reads YFSETQ. V dropped 4 bases and J dropped 6 bases, with 14 bases sitting between them. CDR3 length: 14 amino acids. In nucleotides, the CDR3 is TGCGCCAGCAGCGAGGATGGACAGATAAACACCATATATTTT. Protein sequence: CASSEDGQINTIYF.

This clonotype has more than one count but fewer than ten. The DNA for the CDR3 is TGTGCCAGCAGCGTAGGGACTACCACCTACAATGAGCAGTTCTTC. This translates into CASSVGTTTYNEQFF. The chain uses TRBV9 and TRBJ2-1; D perhaps matches TRBD2 (6 bases). V lost 0 bases to trimming and J lost 2 bases, with 9 bases between them. There are 15 residues in the CDR3. CDR1 is SGDLS, CDR2 YYNGEE, per germline.

This clonotype has more than one count but fewer than ten. This rearrangement joins TRBV20-1 to TRBJ2-3; no clear D. This CDR3 comprises 14 residues. V was clipped by 6 bases and J by 0 bases, with 13 bases between them. CDR1 and CDR2 (germline): DFQATT, SNEGSKA (reference sequence). CDR3 nucleotides: TGCAGTGCCAACGACGTTGCTAGCACAGATACGCAGTATTTT. Translation gives CSANDVASTDTQYF.